One and the same sample provided the 13 T cell receptor beta chains below, sequenced in a study of cytotoxic CD8 clonotypes in ibrutinib-treated CLL. TCRdb keeps only in-frame clones here, not all; method: immunoSEQ multiplex PCR. The data contain 25,000 to 30,000 clones, 76% of them singletons. Sequencing was performed on PBMCs, taken after 36 months of ibrutinib treatment. These receptors all come from a human donor with chronic lymphocytic leukemia.

The rearrangement joins TRBV5-1 to TRBJ2-3; no reliable D call. Trimming left V 0 bases short and J 2 bases short, with 7 bases between. Germline V lookup: CDR1 SGHRS, CDR2 YFSETQ. CDR3 length equals 14 residues. The CDR3 region is CASSLVTSTDTQYF. Here the CDR3 DNA reads TGCGCCAGCAGCTTGGTGACCTCCACAGATACGCAGTATTTT.

V and J are TRBV2 and TRBJ2-1, with D perhaps TRBD2 (5 bases). The CDR3 has 16 residues. V was shortened by 2 bases and J by 0 bases, with 11 bases between the two germline ends. CDR1 is SNHLY and CDR2 is FYNNEI in the germline V gene. CDR3 sequence: CASSEPIGSSYNEQFF. CDR3 coding DNA: TGTGCCAGCAGTGAACCCATAGGGAGCTCCTACAATGAGCAGTTCTTC.

CDR3 sequence (DNA): TGTGCCAGCGGACGGGATCGAGGCTACAATGAGCAGTTCTTC. Translated, it gives CASGRDRGYNEQFF. The rearrangement links TRBV27 to TRBJ2-1; TRBD2 might be the D (5 bases). Germline loops: CDR1 MNHEY, CDR2 SMNVEV (reference sequence). V dropped 8 bases and J dropped 3 bases, with 14 bases sitting between them. The CDR3 totals 14 residues.

Sample share makes this clone medium-sized. The chain couples TRBV29-1 to TRBJ1-1; 8 bases are shared with TRBD1. The germline gives CDR1 SQVTM, CDR2 ANQGSEA. Trimming removed 7 bases from V and 1 base from J; junction bases left unmatched: 5. CDR3 length: 13 residues. The CDR3 coding sequence is TGCAGCGCCCAGGGGACAGGGAACACTGAAGCTTTCTTT. This encodes CSAQGTGNTEAFF.

The chain uses TRBV7-9 and TRBJ2-1, with D possibly being TRBD1 or TRBD2 (5 bases each). The V and J ends lost 5 bases and 5 bases respectively, with 16 bases between them. The V gene's germline CDR1 is SEHNR and CDR2 FQNEAQ (reference sequence). This CDR3 is built from 15 residues. CDR3 nucleotides: TGTGCCAGCAGCCGGGACCTTCCGGGCCACAATGAGCAGTTCTTC. Translating gives CASSRDLPGHNEQFF.

CDR3: CASSYSRRSQNEAFF. Written as DNA, the CDR3 is TGTGCCAGCAGTTACTCTCGACGGTCGCAGAATGAAGCTTTCTTT. The J gene is TRBJ1-1, the V gene TRBV6-5; D is unresolved. Germline CDR1 MNHEY, CDR2 SVGAGI. The CDR3 totals 15 residues. Trimming took 0 bases from V and 7 from J, leaving 15 bases between them.

The chain has TRBV5-1 and TRBJ2-2; 9 nucleotides match TRBD2. V lost 1 base to trimming and J lost 1 base; unmatched junction nucleotides: 2. The CDR3 contains 16 residues. CDR1 and CDR2 (germline): SGHRS, YFSETQ. The CDR3 region has the DNA TGCGCCAGCAGCTTGCTACTAGCGGGGAACACCGGGGAGCTGTTTTTT. Translation: CASSLLLAGNTGELFF.

The V and J genes are TRBV19 and TRBJ1-2; TRBD1 matches at 7 bases. CDR3 length equals 17 residues. With V trimmed by 3 bases and J by 6 bases, 16 bases remained unmatched. The germline V gene encodes CDR1 LNHDA and CDR2 SQIVND (reference sequence). The CDR3 here is CASSIRKVTGTAHGYTF. The CDR3 DNA sequence: TGTGCCAGTAGTATCCGCAAGGTTACGGGGACAGCTCATGGCTACACCTTC.

This chain links TRBV18 with TRBJ1-2; 7 bases map to TRBD1. Germline CDR1 KGHSH, CDR2 LQKENI. Trimming at V came to 3 bases and at J to 5 bases, leaving 21 bases not matched to a gene. The CDR3 has 19 amino acids. CDR3 loop: CASSPVDRVSAVGLYGYTF. DNA of the CDR3: TGTGCCAGCTCACCCGTTGACAGGGTAAGTGCCGTGGGGCTATATGGCTACACCTTC. The full variable domain, its missing parts supplied by reference TRBV18 and TRBJ1-2, is NAGVMQNPRHLVRRRGQEARLRCSPMKGHSHVYWYRQLPEEGLKFMVYLQKENIIDESGMPKERFSAEFPKEGPSILRIQQVVRGDSAAYFCASSPVDRVSAVGLYGYTFGSGTRLTVV.

The chain has TRBV7-9 and TRBJ2-3, with a weak D call TRBD2 (7 bases). CDR1 and CDR2 from the germline V gene are SEHNR and FQNEAQ (reference sequence). V shed 4 bases and J shed 1 base, with 21 bases lying between them. The CDR3 has 18 residues. This CDR3 is CASSSPRGGGAGTDTQYF. CDR3 coding DNA: TGTGCCAGCAGCTCTCCCCGGGGTGGGGGGGCCGGCACAGATACGCAGTATTTT. The full variable domain, rest sourced from reference TRBV7-9 and TRBJ2-3, is DTGVSQNPRHKITKRGQNVTFRCDPISEHNRLYWYRQTLGQGPEFLTYFQNEAQLEKSRLLSDRFSAERPKGSFSTLEIQRTEQGDSAMYLCASSSPRGGGAGTDTQYFGPGTRLTVL.

J is TRBJ1-2 and V is TRBV4-1; D not resolved. The CDR3 runs to 14 residues. V dropped 3 bases and J dropped 10 bases, with 18 bases sitting between them. The germline CDR1 and CDR2 sequences are MGHRA and YSYEKL. This CDR3 reads CASSHPMRPRNYTF. As DNA, the CDR3 is TGCGCCAGCAGCCACCCGATGCGCCCCAGGAACTACACCTTC.

The chain combines TRBV4-2 with TRBJ1-5; D uncertain. Germline CDR1 LGHNA, CDR2 YNFKEQ. V lost 6 bases, J lost 5 bases, and 17 bases lay in between. The CDR3 contains 15 residues. The CDR3 region is CASSPGRHLYQPQHF. The CDR3, as DNA: TGTGCCAGCAGTCCCGGACGGCATCTTTATCAGCCCCAGCATTTT.

In the case of this clone: In the same sample, other DNA sequences code for this CDR3. This chain links TRBV2 with TRBJ1-5; a possible D gene is TRBD1 (5 bases). CDR3 length: 14 amino acids. The ends were cut back, 2 bases at V and 0 bases at J, with 5 bases in the middle. The germline gives CDR1 SNHLY, CDR2 FYNNEI. CDR3 loop: CASSEQGSNQPQHF. The CDR3 DNA is TGTGCCAGCAGTGAACAGGGTAGCAATCAGCCCCAGCATTTT. The whole variable domain, remainder taken from reference TRBV2 and TRBJ1-5, is EPEVTQTPSHQVTQMGQEVILRCVPISNHLYFYWYRQILGQKVEFLVSFYNNEISEKSEIFDDQFSVERPDGSNFTLKIRSTKLEDSAMYFCASSEQGSNQPQHFGDGTRLSIL.